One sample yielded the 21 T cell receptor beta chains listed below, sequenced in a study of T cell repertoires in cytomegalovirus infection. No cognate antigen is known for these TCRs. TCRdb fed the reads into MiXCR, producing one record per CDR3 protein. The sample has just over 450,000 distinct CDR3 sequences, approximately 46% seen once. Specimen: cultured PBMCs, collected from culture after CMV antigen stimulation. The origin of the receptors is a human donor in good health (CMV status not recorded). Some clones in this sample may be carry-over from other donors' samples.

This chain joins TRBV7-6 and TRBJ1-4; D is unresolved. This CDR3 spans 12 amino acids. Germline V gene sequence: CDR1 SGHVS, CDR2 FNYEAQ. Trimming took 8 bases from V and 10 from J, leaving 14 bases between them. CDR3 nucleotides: TGTGCCAGCGGGCGACCGGGCGGAAAACTGTTTTTT. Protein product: CASGRPGGKLFF.

In DNA form, the CDR3 reads TGTGCCAGCAGATCCCCTTCCTCGAACACTGAAGCTTTCTTT. It translates to CASRSPSSNTEAFF. The chain employs TRBV7-2 and TRBJ1-1; D not certain. V lost 6 bases, J lost 1 base, and 12 bases lay in between. The CDR3 has 14 residues. From germline, CDR1 is SGHTA and CDR2 FQGNSA.

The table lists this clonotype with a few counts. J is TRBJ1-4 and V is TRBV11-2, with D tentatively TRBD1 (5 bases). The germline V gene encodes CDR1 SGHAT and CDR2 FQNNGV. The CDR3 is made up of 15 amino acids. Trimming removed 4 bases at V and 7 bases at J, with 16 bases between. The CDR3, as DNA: TGTGCCAGCAGCTCCCTGGGGGGAGGAGGTGAAAAACTGTTTTTT. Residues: CASSSLGGGGEKLFF.

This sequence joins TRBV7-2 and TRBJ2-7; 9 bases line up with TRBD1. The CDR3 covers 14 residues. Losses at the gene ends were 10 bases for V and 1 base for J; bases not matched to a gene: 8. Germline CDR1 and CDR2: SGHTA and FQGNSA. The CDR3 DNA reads TGTGCCACCCGCCCGGGACAGGGTTCCTACGAGCAGTACTTC. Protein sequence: CATRPGQGSYEQYF.

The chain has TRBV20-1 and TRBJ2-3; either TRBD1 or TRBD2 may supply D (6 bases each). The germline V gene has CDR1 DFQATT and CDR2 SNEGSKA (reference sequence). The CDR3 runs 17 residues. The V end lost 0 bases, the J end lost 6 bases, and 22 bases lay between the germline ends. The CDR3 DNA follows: TGCAGTGCTAGAGATCGGCTGACTATGGGGGGCCCGGATACGCAGTATTTT. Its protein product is CSARDRLTMGGPDTQYF.

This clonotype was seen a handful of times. CDR3: CASTVDRNQPQHF. The CDR3 coding sequence is TGTGCCAGCACCGTGGACAGGAATCAGCCCCAGCATTTT. This chain links TRBV6-1 with TRBJ1-5, with 7 bases matching TRBD1. The CDR3 runs 13 residues. The germline V gene has CDR1 MNHNS and CDR2 SASEGT. V shed 7 bases and J 4 bases; nucleotides not matched to a gene: 4.

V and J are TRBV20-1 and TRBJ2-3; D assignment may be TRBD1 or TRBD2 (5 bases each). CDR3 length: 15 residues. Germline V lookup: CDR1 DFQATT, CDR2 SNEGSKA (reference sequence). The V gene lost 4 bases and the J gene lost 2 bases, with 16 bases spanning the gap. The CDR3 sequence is CSAIALGTSTDTQYF. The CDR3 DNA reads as TGCAGTGCTATCGCGTTAGGGACGTCCACAGATACGCAGTATTTT.

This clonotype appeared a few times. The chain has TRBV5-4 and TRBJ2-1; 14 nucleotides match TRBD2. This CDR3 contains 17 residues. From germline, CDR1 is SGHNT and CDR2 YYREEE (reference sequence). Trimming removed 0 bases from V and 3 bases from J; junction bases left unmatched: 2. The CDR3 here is CASSLDGLAGGYNEQFF. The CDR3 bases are TGTGCCAGCAGCTTGGATGGACTAGCGGGGGGCTACAATGAGCAGTTCTTC.

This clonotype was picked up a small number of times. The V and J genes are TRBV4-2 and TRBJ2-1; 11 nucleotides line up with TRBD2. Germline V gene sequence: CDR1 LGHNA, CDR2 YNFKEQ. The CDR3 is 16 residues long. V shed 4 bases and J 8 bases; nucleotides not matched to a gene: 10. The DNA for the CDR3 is TGTGCCAGCAGCCGCCAACTAGCGGGGGATTCGTATGAGCAGTTCTTC. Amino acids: CASSRQLAGDSYEQFF.

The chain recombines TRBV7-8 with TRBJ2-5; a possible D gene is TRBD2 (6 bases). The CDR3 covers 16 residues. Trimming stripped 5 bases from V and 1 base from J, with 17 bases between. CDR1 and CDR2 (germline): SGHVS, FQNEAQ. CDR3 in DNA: TGTGCCAGCAGCAAAGGACTACTCGCCTCCCAAGAGACCCAGTACTTC. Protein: CASSKGLLASQETQYF.

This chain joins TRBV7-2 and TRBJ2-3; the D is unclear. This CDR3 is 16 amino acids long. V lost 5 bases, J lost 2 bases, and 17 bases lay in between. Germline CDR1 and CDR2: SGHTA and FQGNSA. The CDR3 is CASSPADALFTDTQYF. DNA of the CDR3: TGTGCCAGCAGCCCGGCTGACGCCCTATTCACAGATACGCAGTATTTT.

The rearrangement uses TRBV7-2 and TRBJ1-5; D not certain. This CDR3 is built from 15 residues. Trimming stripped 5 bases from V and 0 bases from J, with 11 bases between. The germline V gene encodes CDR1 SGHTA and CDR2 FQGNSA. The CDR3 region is CASSLTPSSNQPQHF. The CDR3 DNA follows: TGTGCCAGCAGCCTGACGCCCTCTAGCAATCAGCCCCAGCATTTT.

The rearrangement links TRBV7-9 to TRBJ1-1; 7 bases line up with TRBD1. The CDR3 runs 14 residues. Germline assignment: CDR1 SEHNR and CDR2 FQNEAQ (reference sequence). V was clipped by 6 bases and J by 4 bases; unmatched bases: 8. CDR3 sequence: CASSDRVQITEAFF. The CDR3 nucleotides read TGTGCCAGCAGTGACAGGGTACAAATCACTGAAGCTTTCTTT. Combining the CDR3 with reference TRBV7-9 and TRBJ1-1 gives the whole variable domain DTGVSQNPRHKITKRGQNVTFRCDPISEHNRLYWYRQTLGQGPEFLTYFQNEAQLEKSRLLSDRFSAERPKGSFSTLEIQRTEQGDSAMYLCASSDRVQITEAFFGQGTRLTVV.

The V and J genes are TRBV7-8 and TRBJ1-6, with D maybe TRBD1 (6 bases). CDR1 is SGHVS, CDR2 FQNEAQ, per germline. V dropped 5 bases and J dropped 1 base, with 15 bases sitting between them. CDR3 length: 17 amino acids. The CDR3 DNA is TGTGCCAGCAGCCCCCACAGGGTTATGTCCTATAATTCACCCCTCCACTTT. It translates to CASSPHRVMSYNSPLHF. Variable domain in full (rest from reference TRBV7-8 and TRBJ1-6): GAGVSQSPRYKVAKRGQDVALRCDPISGHVSLFWYQQALGQGPEFLTYFQNEAQLDKSGLPSDRFFAERPEGSVSTLKIQRTQQEDSAVYLCASSPHRVMSYNSPLHFGNGTRLTVT.

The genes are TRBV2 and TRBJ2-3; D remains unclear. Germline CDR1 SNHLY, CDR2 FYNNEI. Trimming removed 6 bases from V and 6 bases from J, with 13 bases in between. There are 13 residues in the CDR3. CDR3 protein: CASRPRTSDTQYF. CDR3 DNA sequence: TGTGCCAGCAGACCAAGGACCTCGGATACGCAGTATTTT.

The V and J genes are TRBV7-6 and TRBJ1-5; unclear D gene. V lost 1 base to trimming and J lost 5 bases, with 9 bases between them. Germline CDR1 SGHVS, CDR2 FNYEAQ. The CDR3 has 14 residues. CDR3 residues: CASSLGVRDQPQHF. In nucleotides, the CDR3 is TGTGCCAGCAGCTTAGGCGTCAGAGATCAGCCCCAGCATTTT. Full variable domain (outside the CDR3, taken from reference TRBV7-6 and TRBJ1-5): GAGVSQSPRYKVTKRGQDVALRCDPISGHVSLYWYRQALGQGPEFLTYFNYEAQQDKSGLPNDRFSAERPEGSISTLTIQRTEQRDSAMYRCASSLGVRDQPQHFGDGTRLSIL.

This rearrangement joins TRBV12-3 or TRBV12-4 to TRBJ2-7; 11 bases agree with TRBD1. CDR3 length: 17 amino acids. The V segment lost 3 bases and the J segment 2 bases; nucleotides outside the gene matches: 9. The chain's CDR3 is CASSFLLDRGPPYEQYF. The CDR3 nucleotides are TGTGCCAGCAGTTTCCTTCTGGACAGGGGGCCCCCCTACGAGCAGTACTTC.

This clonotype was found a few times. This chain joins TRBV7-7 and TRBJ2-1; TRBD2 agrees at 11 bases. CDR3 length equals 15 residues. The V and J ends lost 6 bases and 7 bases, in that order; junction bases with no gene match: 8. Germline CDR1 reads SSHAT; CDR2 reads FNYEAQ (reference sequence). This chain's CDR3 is CASSSVAGGRNEQFF. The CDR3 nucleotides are TGTGCCAGCAGTTCGGTAGCGGGAGGGCGGAATGAGCAGTTCTTC.

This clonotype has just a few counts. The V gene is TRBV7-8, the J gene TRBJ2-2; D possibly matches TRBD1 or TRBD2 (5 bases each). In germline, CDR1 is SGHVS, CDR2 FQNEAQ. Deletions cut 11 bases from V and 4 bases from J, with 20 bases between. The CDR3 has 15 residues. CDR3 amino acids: CAAGPPGRITGELFF. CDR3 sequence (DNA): TGTGCCGCGGGCCCTCCGGGACGGATCACCGGGGAGCTGTTTTTT.

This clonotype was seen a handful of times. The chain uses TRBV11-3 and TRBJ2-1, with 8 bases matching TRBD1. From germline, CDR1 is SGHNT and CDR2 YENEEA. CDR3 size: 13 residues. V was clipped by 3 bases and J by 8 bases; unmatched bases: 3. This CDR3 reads CASSFRQGYEQFF. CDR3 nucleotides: TGTGCCAGCAGCTTCAGACAGGGGTATGAGCAGTTCTTC.

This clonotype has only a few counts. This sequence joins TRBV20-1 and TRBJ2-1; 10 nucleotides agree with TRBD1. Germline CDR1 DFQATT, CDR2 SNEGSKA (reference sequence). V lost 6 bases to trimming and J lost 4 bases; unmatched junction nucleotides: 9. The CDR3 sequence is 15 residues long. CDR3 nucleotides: TGCAGTGCCGGGCAGGGACAGGGGCTATACAATGAGCAGTTCTTC. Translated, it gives CSAGQGQGLYNEQFF.